A single sample is the source of the 30 T cell receptor beta chains below, sequenced in a study of T-cell memory formation after mild COVID-19. One entry per CDR3 protein results from TCRdb running MiXCR on the 5' RACE reads. The table lists some 100,000 distinct CDR3 sequences, around 10% of them singletons. What was sequenced was PBMCs or a T cell subset sorted from them (not recorded which). These receptors all stem from a man between 18 and 29 years old who had mild COVID-19 (a few samples of this study predate the infection). Cell type and time point are not known.

This clonotype was counted only a few times. The genes are TRBV6-6 and TRBJ1-3; D gene unclear. With 2 bases removed from V and 0 bases from J, the gap between germline ends came to 5 bases. Per germline, CDR1 MNHNY and CDR2 SVGAGI (reference sequence). CDR3 length: 14 residues. CDR3 loop: CASSYQLSGNTIYF. In DNA form, the CDR3 reads TGTGCCAGCAGTTACCAGCTCTCTGGAAACACCATATATTTT.

The chain couples TRBV7-6 to TRBJ2-7, with 12 positions matching TRBD1. Germline CDR1 SGHVS, CDR2 FNYEAQ. V was pared by 5 bases and J by 2 bases, with 4 bases of the junction left unmatched. This CDR3 is built from 15 residues. Here the CDR3 DNA reads TGTGCCAGCAGCCCGGGACAGGGGGCTCCCTACGAGCAGTACTTC. Translation gives CASSPGQGAPYEQYF.

V is TRBV5-4 and J is TRBJ2-3, with TRBD2 identical over 7 bases. Germline lookup yields CDR1 SGHNT and CDR2 YYREEE (reference sequence). The CDR3 loop spans 11 amino acids. J lost 11 bases, V lost 7 bases, and 7 bases had no gene match. CDR3 region: CASGGGNLQYF. In DNA, the CDR3 is TGTGCCAGCGGGGGGGGTAACTTGCAGTATTTT.

J is TRBJ2-3 and V is TRBV5-1, with D possibly being TRBD1 (6 bases). Per germline, CDR1 SGHRS and CDR2 YFSETQ. Trimming left V 6 bases short and J 3 bases short, with 17 bases between. The CDR3 has 15 amino acids. The CDR3 region has the DNA TGCGCCAGCAAATGGTACCCGGGGACAACAGATACGCAGTATTTT. This gives the protein CASKWYPGTTDTQYF. Full variable domain (missing parts from reference TRBV5-1 and TRBJ2-3): KAGVTQTPRYLIKTRGQQVTLSCSPISGHRSVSWYQQTPGQGLQFLFEYFSETQRNKGNFPGRFSGRQFSNSRSEMNVSTLELGDSALYLCASKWYPGTTDTQYFGPGTRLTVL.

Only a few counts were recorded for this clonotype. V is TRBV5-1 and J is TRBJ2-1; D remains unclear. Per the germline V gene, CDR1 is SGHRS and CDR2 is YFSETQ. Trimming pared 0 bases from V and 0 bases from J, leaving 13 bases between. The CDR3 length is 17 residues. In DNA, the CDR3 is TGCGCCAGCAGCTTGGAGGTGGCTCTCAGCTCCTACAATGAGCAGTTCTTC. Translation gives CASSLEVALSSYNEQFF. Full variable domain (rest looked up from reference TRBV5-1 and TRBJ2-1): KAGVTQTPRYLIKTRGQQVTLSCSPISGHRSVSWYQQTPGQGLQFLFEYFSETQRNKGNFPGRFSGRQFSNSRSEMNVSTLELGDSALYLCASSLEVALSSYNEQFFGPGTRLTVL.

The rearrangement links TRBV9 to TRBJ2-7; no firm D call. This CDR3 has 12 residues. Trimming removed 3 bases from V and 4 bases from J, with 8 bases in between. CDR1 is SGDLS and CDR2 is YYNGEE in the germline V gene. The CDR3, as DNA: TGTGCCAGCAGCGGCGACACTTACGAGCAGTACTTC. Translation: CASSGDTYEQYF. Filled out from reference TRBV9 and TRBJ2-7, the complete variable domain reads DSGVTQTPKHLITATGQRVTLRCSPRSGDLSVYWYQQSLDQGLQFLIQYYNGEERAKGNILERFSAQQFPDLHSELNLSSLELGDSALYFCASSGDTYEQYFGPGTRLTVT.

This clonotype was detected ten times or more. The genes are TRBV15 and TRBJ2-1, with a tentative D call TRBD2 (6 bases). Trimming cost V 4 bases and J 3 bases, with 13 bases left between them. CDR3 size: 15 residues. Germline V gene lookup returns CDR1 LNHNV and CDR2 YYDKDF (reference sequence). The DNA of the CDR3 is TGTGCCACCAGCACACAAAGGGAGGTCTACAATGAGCAGTTCTTC. This codes for CATSTQREVYNEQFF.

The rearrangement links TRBV7-2 to TRBJ2-3; 11 bases are a match to TRBD2. Losses at the gene ends were 4 bases for V and 3 bases for J; bases not matched to a gene: 6. The CDR3 is 16 amino acids. Germline V gives CDR1 SGHTA, CDR2 FQGNSA. For the CDR3, the DNA is TGTGCCAGCAGCTCGAGACTAGCGGGGCCGACAGATACGCAGTATTTT. Encoded protein: CASSSRLAGPTDTQYF.

The V call is TRBV7-9, the J call TRBJ2-2, with TRBD1 as a possible D gene (5 bases). Germline V gives CDR1 SEHNR, CDR2 FQNEAQ (reference sequence). V gave up 3 bases and J gave up 3 bases, with 14 bases separating them. The CDR3 consists of 16 residues. CDR3 amino acids: CASSFRTPVDTGELFF. In DNA, the CDR3 is TGTGCCAGCAGCTTCCGGACACCGGTCGACACCGGGGAGCTGTTTTTT.

This clonotype was counted only a few times. The J gene is TRBJ1-6, the V gene TRBV6-6; D gene ambiguous. The V end was cut by 4 bases, the J end by 6 bases, with 13 bases between. CDR3 length: 15 amino acids. The germline V gene encodes CDR1 MNHNY and CDR2 SVGAGI (reference sequence). CDR3 in amino acids: CASSSMTAANSPLHF. As DNA, the CDR3 is TGTGCCAGCAGTTCGATGACGGCCGCTAATTCACCCCTCCACTTT.

In this sample, this clonotype turned up many times. The gene calls are TRBV4-3 and TRBJ2-1; a weak D match, TRBD1 (6 bases). V lost 1 base and J lost 4, with 11 bases in between. CDR3 length: 15 amino acids. Germline loops: CDR1 LGHNA, CDR2 YSLEER. Here the CDR3 DNA reads TGCGCCAGCAGCCAAGGGACAGCCAGGTACAATGAGCAGTTCTTC. It yields the protein CASSQGTARYNEQFF.

The sample holds a few counts of this clonotype. J is TRBJ2-7 and V is TRBV4-2; D is unclear. The CDR3 is 14 amino acids. V was cut by 0 bases and J by 2 bases, with 8 bases left in between. Looked up from germline, CDR1 is LGHNA and CDR2 is YNFKEQ. CDR3 DNA: TGTGCCAGCAGCCAAGAGAGGACGGCCTACGAGCAGTACTTC. This codes for CASSQERTAYEQYF.

This clonotype was detected a few times. The chain couples TRBV12-3 or TRBV12-4 to TRBJ2-3, with 9 bases that match TRBD1. The length of the CDR3 is 16 residues. The trim removed 1 base at V and 4 bases at J, leaving 6 bases unmatched. In nucleotides, the CDR3 is TGTGCCAGCAGTTTAGACCCGGGACAGGGTCCAGATACGCAGTATTTT. Its translation is CASSLDPGQGPDTQYF.

The chain recombines TRBV30 with TRBJ2-3; 7 nucleotides match TRBD2. Per germline, CDR1 GTSNPN and CDR2 SVGIG (reference sequence). This CDR3 contains 15 residues. V dropped 1 base and J dropped 6; count of bases not matched to a gene: 10. The CDR3 protein is CAWSGGLSGLDTQYF. CDR3 nucleotides: TGTGCCTGGAGTGGGGGACTTAGCGGGTTGGATACGCAGTATTTT.

This clonotype was counted ten times or more. The V call is TRBV12-3 or TRBV12-4, the J call TRBJ2-7, with D uncertain. V lost 5 bases and J lost 2, with 10 bases in between. This CDR3 is 13 amino acids long. DNA for the CDR3: TGTGCCAGCAGTCCGACCCTAACCTACGAGCAGTACTTC. Protein: CASSPTLTYEQYF.

This sequence joins TRBV9 and TRBJ2-3; TRBD2 agrees at 10 bases. This CDR3 is built from 16 residues. Germline CDR1 reads SGDLS; CDR2 reads YYNGEE. V lost 2 bases, J lost 3 bases, and 6 bases stayed unmatched. The CDR3 DNA reads as TGTGCCAGCAGCGTTCCTCTAGCGGGGGTGACAGATACGCAGTATTTT. This codes for CASSVPLAGVTDTQYF.

A word on this clonotype: An end of the junction differs from the germline gene, which may be a read error. This rearrangement joins TRBV7-2 to TRBJ1-2; the D gene is possibly TRBD1 (6 bases). Germline V gene sequence: CDR1 SGHTA, CDR2 FQGNSA. This CDR3 is built from 14 residues. The CDR3 loop reads CASSPTDSPYGYNF. In DNA form, the CDR3 reads TGTGCCAGCAGCCCGACGGACAGCCCGTATGGCTACAACTTC.

The chain combines TRBV4-1 with TRBJ2-3; D is undetermined. Germline loops: CDR1 MGHRA, CDR2 YSYEKL. V shed 0 bases and J shed 1 base, with 5 bases lying between them. CDR3 length: 14 amino acids. The CDR3 spells CASSQEGGTDTQYF. As DNA, the CDR3 is TGCGCCAGCAGCCAAGAGGGCGGCACAGATACGCAGTATTTT.

In this sample, this clonotype turned up many times. This chain links TRBV27 with TRBJ1-5, with no clear D. The CDR3 is 13 residues long. Germline assignment: CDR1 MNHEY and CDR2 SMNVEV (reference sequence). Trimming took 2 bases from V and 8 from J, leaving 10 bases between them. CDR3 bases: TGTGCCAGCAGTTTAGGTGTTCCAGAGCCCCAGCATTTT. Its protein is CASSLGVPEPQHF.

This chain links TRBV27 with TRBJ1-2; D may be TRBD1 (6 bases). The CDR3 is 15 amino acids. The V end lost 6 bases, the J end lost 4 bases, and 18 bases lay between the germline ends. The germline CDR1 and CDR2 sequences are MNHEY and SMNVEV (reference sequence). The CDR3 is CASRTRDTSAYGYTF. The CDR3 DNA follows: TGTGCCAGCAGAACCCGGGACACCTCTGCCTATGGCTACACCTTC.

This clonotype has a handful of counts. V is TRBV27 and J is TRBJ2-7, with a tentative D call TRBD2 (6 bases). CDR3 length: 13 residues. Trimming took 2 bases from V and 4 from J, leaving 9 bases between them. From germline, CDR1 is MNHEY and CDR2 SMNVEV (reference sequence). In DNA, the CDR3 is TGTGCCAGCAGTTTAGGAGGGTATTACGAGCAGTACTTC. This sequence encodes CASSLGGYYEQYF.

This clonotype was counted at least ten times. The J gene is TRBJ2-2, the V gene TRBV11-3; D possibly matches TRBD1 or TRBD2 (8 bases each). In germline, CDR1 is SGHNT, CDR2 YENEEA. The CDR3 spans 16 residues. V lost 5 bases, J lost 5 bases, and 18 bases lay in between. The CDR3 sequence is CASSPGGQGATGELFF. CDR3 DNA sequence: TGTGCCAGCAGCCCGGGAGGGCAGGGGGCGACCGGGGAGCTGTTTTTT.

The chain links TRBV4-1 to TRBJ2-6; either TRBD1 or TRBD2 may supply D (5 bases each). V lost 0 bases and J 2 bases, leaving 8 bases between the germline ends. The germline CDR1 and CDR2 sequences are MGHRA and YSYEKL. CDR3 length: 16 amino acids. CDR3 sequence (DNA): TGCGCCAGCAGCCAAGATGGGGGAACTGGGGCCAACGTCCTGACTTTC. This sequence encodes CASSQDGGTGANVLTF.

This clonotype came up a few times. The genes are TRBV9 and TRBJ1-1, with 11 bases that match TRBD1. V gave up 1 base and J gave up 3 bases; unmatched junction bases: 11. The CDR3 is 18 amino acids. Germline CDR1 reads SGDLS; CDR2 reads YYNGEE. The CDR3 DNA reads TGTGCCAGCAGCGTAATGGGGACAGGGGGATTTTCGGACACTGAAGCTTTCTTT. Its translation is CASSVMGTGGFSDTEAFF.

This clonotype appeared a few times. The rearrangement joins TRBV13 to TRBJ2-7, with 7 positions matching TRBD1. Germline V CDR1 and CDR2: PRHDT, FYEKMQ (reference sequence). This CDR3 region has 14 residues. The trim removed 3 bases at V and 3 bases at J, leaving 5 bases unmatched. In DNA, the CDR3 is TGTGCCAGCAGCTTCGGGGACAGTCGCTACGAGCAGTACTTC. It is translated as CASSFGDSRYEQYF. Together with reference TRBV13 and TRBJ2-7, the CDR3 gives the full variable domain: AAGVIQSPRHLIKEKRETATLKCYPIPRHDTVYWYQQGPGQDPQFLISFYEKMQSDKGSIPDRFSAQQFSDYHSELNMSSLELGDSALYFCASSFGDSRYEQYFGPGTRLTVT.

There are a few counts of this clonotype. The CDR3 DNA follows: TGTGCCAGCAGTTACCAGGGACTAGCGGTCGATGAGCAGTTCTTC. Translation gives CASSYQGLAVDEQFF. This sequence joins TRBV5-5 and TRBJ2-1; 11 bases are a match to TRBD2. The germline gives CDR1 SGHKS, CDR2 YYEKEE (reference sequence). V was pared by 5 bases and J by 8 bases, with 9 bases of the junction left unmatched. The CDR3 sequence is 15 residues long.

This clonotype came up a few times. The chain employs TRBV12-3 or TRBV12-4 and TRBJ2-3; D gene uncertain. With 2 bases removed from V and 4 bases from J, the gap between germline ends came to 13 bases. The CDR3 spans 15 residues. CDR3 in amino acids: CASSLRPLHADTQYF. In DNA form, the CDR3 reads TGTGCCAGCAGTTTAAGGCCACTCCACGCAGATACGCAGTATTTT.

The sample holds a few counts of this clonotype. This sequence joins TRBV11-2 and TRBJ1-4; TRBD1 is a possible D gene (5 bases). Trimming stripped 1 base from V and 11 bases from J, with 11 bases between. The CDR3 extends over 13 amino acids. Germline assignment: CDR1 SGHAT and CDR2 FQNNGV. The CDR3: CASSLGQGAKLFF. For the CDR3, the DNA is TGTGCCAGCAGCTTAGGCCAGGGTGCGAAACTGTTTTTT.

This sequence joins TRBV12-5 and TRBJ2-2; weak D call: TRBD2 (5 bases). The CDR3 runs 13 residues. The germline V gene encodes CDR1 LGHNT and CDR2 FRNRAP. The chain's CDR3 is CASRGPNTGELFF. Written as DNA, the CDR3 is TGTGCCTCGAGAGGGCCCAACACCGGGGAGCTGTTTTTT.

The chain combines TRBV27 with TRBJ1-5; a possible D gene is TRBD1 (5 bases). The ends were cut back, 4 bases at V and 5 bases at J, with 15 bases in the middle. The CDR3 covers 15 residues. Germline loops: CDR1 MNHEY, CDR2 SMNVEV (reference sequence). CDR3 sequence reads: CASSSGQPSYQPQHF. Written as DNA, the CDR3 is TGTGCCAGCAGTTCGGGGCAGCCATCCTATCAGCCCCAGCATTTT.